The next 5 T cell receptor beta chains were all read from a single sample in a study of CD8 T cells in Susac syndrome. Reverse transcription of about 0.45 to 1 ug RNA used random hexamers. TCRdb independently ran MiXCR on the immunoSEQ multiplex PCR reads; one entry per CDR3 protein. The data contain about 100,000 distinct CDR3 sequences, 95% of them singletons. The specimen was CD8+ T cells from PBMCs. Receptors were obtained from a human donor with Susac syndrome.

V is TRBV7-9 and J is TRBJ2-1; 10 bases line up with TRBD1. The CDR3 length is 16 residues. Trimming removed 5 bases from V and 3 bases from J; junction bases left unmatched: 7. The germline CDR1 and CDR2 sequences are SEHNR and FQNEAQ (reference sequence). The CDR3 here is CASSPGQGSNYNEQFF. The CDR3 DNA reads TGTGCCAGCAGCCCGGGACAGGGGTCAAACTACAATGAGCAGTTCTTC.

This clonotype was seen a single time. The CDR3 DNA is TGCAGTGCCCCCAGGGGTCAAGAGACCCAGTACTTC. Residues: CSAPRGQETQYF. The chain combines TRBV20-1 with TRBJ2-5, with a weak D call TRBD1 (6 bases). This CDR3 has 12 amino acids. The germline V gene encodes CDR1 DFQATT and CDR2 SNEGSKA (reference sequence). V was clipped by 6 bases and J by 2 bases, with 10 bases between them.

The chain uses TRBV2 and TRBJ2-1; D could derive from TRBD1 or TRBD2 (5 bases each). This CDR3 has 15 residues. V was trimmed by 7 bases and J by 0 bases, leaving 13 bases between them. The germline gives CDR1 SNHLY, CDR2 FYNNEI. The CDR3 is CASNTGTSSYNEQFF. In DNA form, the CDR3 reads TGTGCCAGCAATACCGGGACCAGCTCCTACAATGAGCAGTTCTTC.

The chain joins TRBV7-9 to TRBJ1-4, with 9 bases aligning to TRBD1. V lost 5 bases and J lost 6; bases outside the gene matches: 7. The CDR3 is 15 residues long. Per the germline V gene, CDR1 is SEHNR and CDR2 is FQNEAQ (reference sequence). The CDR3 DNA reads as TGTGCCAGCAGCGCTACAGGGGGCAGAGATGAAAAACTGTTTTTT. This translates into CASSATGGRDEKLFF.

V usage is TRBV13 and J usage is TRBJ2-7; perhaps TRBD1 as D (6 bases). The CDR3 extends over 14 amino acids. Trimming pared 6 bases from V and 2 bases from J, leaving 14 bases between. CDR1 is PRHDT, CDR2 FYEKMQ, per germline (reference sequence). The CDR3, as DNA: TGTGCCAGCAGTCCAGGGGCGAAAGCCTACGAGCAGTACTTC. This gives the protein CASSPGAKAYEQYF.